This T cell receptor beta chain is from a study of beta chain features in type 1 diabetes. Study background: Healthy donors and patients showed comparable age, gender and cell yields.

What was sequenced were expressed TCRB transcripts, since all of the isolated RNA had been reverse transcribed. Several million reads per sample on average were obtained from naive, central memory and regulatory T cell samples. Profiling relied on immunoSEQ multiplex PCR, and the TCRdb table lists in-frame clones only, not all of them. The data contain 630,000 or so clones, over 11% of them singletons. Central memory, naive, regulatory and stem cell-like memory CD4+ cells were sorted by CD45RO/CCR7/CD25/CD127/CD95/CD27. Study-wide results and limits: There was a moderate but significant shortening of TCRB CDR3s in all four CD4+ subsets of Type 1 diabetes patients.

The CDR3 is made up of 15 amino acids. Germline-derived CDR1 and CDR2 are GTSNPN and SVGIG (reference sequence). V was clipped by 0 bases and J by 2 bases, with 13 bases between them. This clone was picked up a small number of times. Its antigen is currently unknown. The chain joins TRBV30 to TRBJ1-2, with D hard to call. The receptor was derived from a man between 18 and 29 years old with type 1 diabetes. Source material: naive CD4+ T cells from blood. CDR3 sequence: CAWSVAWGLNYGYTF. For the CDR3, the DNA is TGTGCCTGGAGTGTCGCTTGGGGATTAAACTATGGCTACACCTTC.